This T cell receptor beta chain was obtained from a study of tumor-infiltrating lymphocytes in primary liver carcinoma. Note on this clonotype: Germline is not matched at one junction end, which may reflect a read error.

Co-extracted RNA and DNA came from approximately 20-30 mg of unsorted bulk tissue. From 400 to 550 ng total RNA, TCR beta cDNA was generated with a primer in the constant region. Library construction for TCR beta comprised three nested multiplex PCR rounds performed with slightly modified ARM-PCR. TRBV1-TRBV30 forward primers paired with a C-beta reverse primer drove the first two PCR rounds, 10 cycles each. TCRdb re-analysed the multiplex PCR reads in MiXCR, keeping a single row per CDR3 protein. Found here are around 47,000 distinct CDR3 sequences, around 66% of them singletons; the top ten hold about a fifth. From germline, CDR1 is SGHKS and CDR2 YYEKEE (reference sequence). This CDR3 spans 14 amino acids.

Material for sequencing was liver tumor tissue from sampling region 2. As to subset: tumor region T2, inferior pole. The sequence was obtained from a man aged 40-49 years with primary liver carcinoma and hepatitis B virus infection. The rearrangement joins TRBV5-5 to TRBJ1-2; D gene ambiguous. CDR3 sequence: CARSSTSTNYGYTF. DNA for the CDR3: TGTGCCAGGAGCTCGACATCAACTAACTATGGCTACACCTTC.